The present T cell receptor (beta chain) was sequenced within a study of T cells in Graves' hyperthyroidism and ophthalmopathy. Study results and limitations: Most expanded thyroid clonotypes above 0.001 recurred in blood.

The V gene lost 5 bases and the J gene lost 0 bases, with 13 bases spanning the gap. CDR3 length: 15 residues. The germline CDR1 and CDR2 sequences are MNHNS and SASEGT. The source material, RNA transcripts, was used to amplify TCR beta CDR3 regions. The TCR CDR3 first-round RT-PCR relied on the HTBI primer set. One entry per CDR3 protein results from TCRdb running MiXCR on the multiplex PCR reads. Seen here are around 420,000 distinct CDR3 sequences, approximately 14% observed once, and the top ten hold more than 4.5%. This clonotype showed up many times. Its target is not known. This sequence was found in a woman younger than 30 with Graves' hyperthyroidism. The rearrangement joins TRBV6-1 to TRBJ2-5; the D gene is possibly TRBD1 (6 bases). Material for sequencing was blood. CDR3 loop: CASSSGTRYQETQYF. The CDR3 DNA follows: TGTGCCAGCAGTTCCGGGACACGTTACCAAGAGACCCAGTACTTC.